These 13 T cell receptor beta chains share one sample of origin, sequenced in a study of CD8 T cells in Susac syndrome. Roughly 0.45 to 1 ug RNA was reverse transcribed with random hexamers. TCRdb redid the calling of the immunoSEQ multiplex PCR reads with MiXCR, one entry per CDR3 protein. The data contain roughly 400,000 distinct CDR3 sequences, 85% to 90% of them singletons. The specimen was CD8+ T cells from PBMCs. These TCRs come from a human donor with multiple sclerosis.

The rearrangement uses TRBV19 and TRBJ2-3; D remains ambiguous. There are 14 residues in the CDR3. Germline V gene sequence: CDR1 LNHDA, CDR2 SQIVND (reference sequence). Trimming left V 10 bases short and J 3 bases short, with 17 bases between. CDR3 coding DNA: TGTGCCACCCATGGAACGACCTGGACAGATACGCAGTATTTT. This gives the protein CATHGTTWTDTQYF. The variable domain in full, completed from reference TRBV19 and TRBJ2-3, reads DGGITQSPKYLFRKEGQNVTLSCEQNLNHDAMYWYRQDPGQGLRLIYYSQIVNDFQKGDIAEGYSVSREKKESFPLTVTSAQKNPTAFYLCATHGTTWTDTQYFGPGTRLTVL.

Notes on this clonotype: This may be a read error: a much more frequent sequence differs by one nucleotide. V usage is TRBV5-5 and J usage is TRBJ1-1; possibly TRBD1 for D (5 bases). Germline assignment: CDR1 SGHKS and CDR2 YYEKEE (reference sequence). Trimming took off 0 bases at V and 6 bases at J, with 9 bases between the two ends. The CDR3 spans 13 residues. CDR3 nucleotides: TGTGCCAGCAGCTTGGGAGGGGCCCCTGAAGCTTTCTTT. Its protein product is CASSLGGAPEAFF.

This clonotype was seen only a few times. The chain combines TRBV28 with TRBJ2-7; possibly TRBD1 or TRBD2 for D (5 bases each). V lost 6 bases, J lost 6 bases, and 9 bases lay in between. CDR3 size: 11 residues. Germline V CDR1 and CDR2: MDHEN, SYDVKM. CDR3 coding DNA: TGTGCCAGCAGAAAGAGGGGCGAGCAGTACTTC. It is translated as CASRKRGEQYF.

This CDR3 is CASSQGKWGEQNTEAFF. The CDR3 nucleotides are TGTGCCAGCAGCCAAGGGAAATGGGGGGAACAGAACACTGAAGCTTTCTTT. V gene TRBV14 combines with J gene TRBJ1-1; D is perhaps TRBD1 (5 bases). Germline loops: CDR1 SGHDN, CDR2 FVKESK. Trimming cost V 1 base and J 1 base, with 16 bases left between them. CDR3 length: 17 amino acids.

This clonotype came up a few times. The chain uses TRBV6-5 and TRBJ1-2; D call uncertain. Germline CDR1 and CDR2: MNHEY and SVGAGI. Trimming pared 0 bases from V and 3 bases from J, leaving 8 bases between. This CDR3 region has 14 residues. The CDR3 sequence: CASSYSGSDYGYTF. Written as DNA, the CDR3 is TGTGCCAGCAGTTACTCCGGCAGCGACTATGGCTACACCTTC.

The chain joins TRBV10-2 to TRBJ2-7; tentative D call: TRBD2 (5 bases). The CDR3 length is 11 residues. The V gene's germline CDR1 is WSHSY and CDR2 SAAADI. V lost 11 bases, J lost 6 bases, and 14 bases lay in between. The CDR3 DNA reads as TGCGCCGGAGGCGGACCGACCGAGCAGTACTTC. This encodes CAGGGPTEQYF.

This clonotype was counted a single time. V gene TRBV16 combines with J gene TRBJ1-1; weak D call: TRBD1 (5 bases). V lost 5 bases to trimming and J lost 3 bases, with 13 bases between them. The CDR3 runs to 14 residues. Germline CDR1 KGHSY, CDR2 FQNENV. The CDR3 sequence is CASSEESGHTEAFF. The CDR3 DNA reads TGTGCCAGCAGCGAAGAATCGGGGCACACTGAAGCTTTCTTT. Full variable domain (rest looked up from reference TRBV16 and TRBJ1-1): GEEVAQTPKHLVRGEGQKAKLYCAPIKGHSYVFWYQQVLKNEFKFLISFQNENVFDETGMPKERFSAKCLPNSPCSLEIQATKLEDSAVYFCASSEESGHTEAFFGQGTRLTVV.

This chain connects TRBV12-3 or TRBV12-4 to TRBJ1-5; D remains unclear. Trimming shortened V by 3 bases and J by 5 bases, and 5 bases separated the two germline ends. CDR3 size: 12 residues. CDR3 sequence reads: CASSFFDQPQHF. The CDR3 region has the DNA TGTGCCAGCAGTTTTTTTGATCAGCCCCAGCATTTT.

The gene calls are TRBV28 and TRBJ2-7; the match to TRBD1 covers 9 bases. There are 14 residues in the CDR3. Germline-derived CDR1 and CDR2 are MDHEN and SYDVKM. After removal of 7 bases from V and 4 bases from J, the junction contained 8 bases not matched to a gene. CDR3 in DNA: TGTGCCAGCACCGCAACGGGACAGGGTTACGAGCAGTACTTC. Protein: CASTATGQGYEQYF.

Here the CDR3 DNA reads TGTGCCACCAGCAGAGACCCCTACAAGATCAATACGGACGAGCAGTACTTC. Amino acids: CATSRDPYKINTDEQYF. This chain links TRBV15 with TRBJ2-7, with unresolved D. The CDR3 has 17 amino acids. Trimming took 0 bases from V and 5 from J, leaving 20 bases between them. Germline CDR1 and CDR2: LNHNV and YYDKDF (reference sequence).

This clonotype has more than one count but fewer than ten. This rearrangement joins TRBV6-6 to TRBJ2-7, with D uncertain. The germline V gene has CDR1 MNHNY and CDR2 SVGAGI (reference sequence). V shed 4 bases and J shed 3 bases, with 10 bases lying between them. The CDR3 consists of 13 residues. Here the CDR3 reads CASSFSIGYEQYF. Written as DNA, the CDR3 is TGTGCCAGCAGTTTCTCAATCGGCTACGAGCAGTACTTC.

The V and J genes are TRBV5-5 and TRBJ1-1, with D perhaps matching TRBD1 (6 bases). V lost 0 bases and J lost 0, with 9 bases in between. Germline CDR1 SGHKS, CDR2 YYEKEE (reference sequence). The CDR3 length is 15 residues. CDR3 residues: CASSLVRDMNTEAFF. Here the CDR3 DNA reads TGTGCCAGCAGCTTGGTCCGGGACATGAACACTGAAGCTTTCTTT.

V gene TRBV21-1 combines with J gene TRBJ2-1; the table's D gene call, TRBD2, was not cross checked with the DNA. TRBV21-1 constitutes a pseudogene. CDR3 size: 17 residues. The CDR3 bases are TGTGCCAGCAGCGCGGTTGGTGGGCTAGCGGGAGGGGATGAGCAGTTCTTC. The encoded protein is CASSAVGGLAGGDEQFF.